This entry lists 9 T cell receptor beta chains sequenced from one sample in a study of PD-1 blockade in classical Hodgkin lymphoma. In every patient, relapse followed autologous stem cell transplantation, while exposure to brentuximab vedotin differed. Only in-frame clones appear in the TCRdb table, and some are missing; sequencing was by immunoSEQ multiplex PCR. The sample yields 100,000 or so clones, around 89% seen once. This specimen consisted of peripheral blood mononuclear cells (PBMCs), obtained before the second cycle of nivolumab. The receptor source for this set is a human donor with classical Hodgkin lymphoma.

The chain employs TRBV27 and TRBJ2-1; the match to TRBD2 covers 9 bases. CDR3 length: 15 amino acids. With V trimmed by 7 bases and J by 10 bases, 14 bases remained unmatched. Germline V gives CDR1 MNHEY, CDR2 SMNVEV (reference sequence). The CDR3 sequence: CASTPLRLAGSEQFF. As DNA, the CDR3 is TGTGCCAGCACCCCACTACGGCTAGCGGGAAGCGAGCAGTTCTTC.

In its sample, this clone was seen once. The V and J genes are TRBV19 and TRBJ1-5, with unresolved D. The V and J ends lost 4 bases and 7 bases respectively, with 20 bases between them. Germline V gene data show CDR1 as LNHDA and CDR2 as SQIVND (reference sequence). CDR3 length: 16 residues. As DNA, the CDR3 is TGTGCCAGTAGTACTTCCGGAGCAAGAGTTCTCCAGCCCCAGCATTTT. Its translation: CASSTSGARVLQPQHF.

The rearrangement uses TRBV20-1 and TRBJ1-5; D might be TRBD1 (6 bases). V was cut by 5 bases and J by 4 bases, with 6 bases left in between. This CDR3 has 11 amino acids. Germline CDR1 and CDR2: DFQATT and SNEGSKA (reference sequence). This CDR3 is CSAGTNQPQHF. Here the CDR3 DNA reads TGCAGTGCTGGGACAAATCAGCCCCAGCATTTT.

This chain joins TRBV29-1 and TRBJ1-6; a possible D gene is TRBD1 (5 bases). V was shortened by 8 bases and J by 4 bases, with 24 bases between the two germline ends. CDR1 and CDR2 (germline): SQVTM, ANQGSEA. This CDR3 is 17 amino acids long. This CDR3 is CSYPIPFTTEYNSPLHF. In nucleotides, the CDR3 is TGCAGCTATCCTATACCGTTCACGACAGAATATAATTCACCCCTCCACTTT.

This clone was seen a few times. CDR3 sequence: CASSVQKNDSPLHF. CDR3 sequence (DNA): TGTGCCAGTAGTGTACAGAAAAACGATTCACCCCTCCACTTT. J is TRBJ1-6 and V is TRBV19, with D unclear. The CDR3 is made up of 14 amino acids. Trimming pared 5 bases from V and 8 bases from J, leaving 13 bases between. Germline V lookup: CDR1 LNHDA, CDR2 SQIVND (reference sequence). Supplemented by reference TRBV19 and TRBJ1-6, the full variable domain reads DGGITQSPKYLFRKEGQNVTLSCEQNLNHDAMYWYRQDPGQGLRLIYYSQIVNDFQKGDIAEGYSVSREKKESFPLTVTSAQKNPTAFYLCASSVQKNDSPLHFGNGTRLTVT.

This clone counts as medium-sized. This chain joins TRBV7-9 and TRBJ1-1; weak D call: TRBD1 (5 bases). Trimming stripped 0 bases from V and 4 bases from J, with 9 bases between. This CDR3 spans 14 amino acids. The V gene's germline CDR1 is SEHNR and CDR2 FQNEAQ (reference sequence). This chain's CDR3 is CASSLAQGVTEAFF. The CDR3 coding sequence is TGTGCCAGCAGCTTAGCGCAGGGAGTCACTGAAGCTTTCTTT.

The chain links TRBV5-6 to TRBJ2-1; no reliable D call. With 6 bases removed from V and 6 bases from J, the gap between germline ends came to 13 bases. Looked up from germline, CDR1 is SGHDT and CDR2 is YYEEEE. The CDR3 sequence is 13 residues long. In nucleotides, the CDR3 is TGTGCCAGCATCCTCGCCATCCGCAATGAGCAGTTCTTC. Protein sequence: CASILAIRNEQFF. The full variable domain, in which reference TRBV5-6 and TRBJ2-1 provide the parts outside the CDR3, is DAGVTQSPTHLIKTRGQQVTLRCSPKSGHDTVSWYQQALGQGPQFIFQYYEEEERQRGNFPDRFSGHQFPNYSSELNVNALLLGDSALYLCASILAIRNEQFFGPGTRLTVL.

This clone came up a few times. This sequence joins TRBV25-1 and TRBJ1-1, with D maybe TRBD1 (5 bases). V lost 4 bases and J 0 bases, leaving 6 bases between the germline ends. The length of the CDR3 is 13 residues. CDR1 is MGHDK and CDR2 is SYGVNS in the germline V gene. The CDR3 region has the DNA TGTGCCAGCAGTGGGGGGATGAACACTGAAGCTTTCTTT. Its translation is CASSGGMNTEAFF.

The J gene is TRBJ2-3, the V gene TRBV29-1; D assignment may be TRBD1 or TRBD2 (5 bases each). The CDR3 is 14 amino acids. Germline CDR1 reads SQVTM; CDR2 reads ANQGSEA. Trimming left V 5 bases short and J 0 bases short, with 12 bases between. Here the CDR3 DNA reads TGCAGCGTTCTTACTCGGGACAGCACAGATACGCAGTATTTT. Amino acids: CSVLTRDSTDTQYF.